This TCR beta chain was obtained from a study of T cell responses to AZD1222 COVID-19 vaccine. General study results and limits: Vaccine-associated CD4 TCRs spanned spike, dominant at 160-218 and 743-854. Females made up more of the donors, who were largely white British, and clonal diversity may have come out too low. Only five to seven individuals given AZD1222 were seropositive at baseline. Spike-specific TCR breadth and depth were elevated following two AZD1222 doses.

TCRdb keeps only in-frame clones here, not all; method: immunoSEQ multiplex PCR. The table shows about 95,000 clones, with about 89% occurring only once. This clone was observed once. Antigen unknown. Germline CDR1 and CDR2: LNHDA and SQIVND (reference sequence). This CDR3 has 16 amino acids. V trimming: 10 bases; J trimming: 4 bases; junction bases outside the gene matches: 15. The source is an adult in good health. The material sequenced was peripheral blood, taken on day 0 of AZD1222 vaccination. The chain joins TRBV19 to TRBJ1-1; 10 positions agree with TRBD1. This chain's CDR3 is CATTSRDRGGGTEAFF. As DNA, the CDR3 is TGTGCCACAACTTCCCGGGACAGGGGCGGAGGCACTGAAGCTTTCTTT.